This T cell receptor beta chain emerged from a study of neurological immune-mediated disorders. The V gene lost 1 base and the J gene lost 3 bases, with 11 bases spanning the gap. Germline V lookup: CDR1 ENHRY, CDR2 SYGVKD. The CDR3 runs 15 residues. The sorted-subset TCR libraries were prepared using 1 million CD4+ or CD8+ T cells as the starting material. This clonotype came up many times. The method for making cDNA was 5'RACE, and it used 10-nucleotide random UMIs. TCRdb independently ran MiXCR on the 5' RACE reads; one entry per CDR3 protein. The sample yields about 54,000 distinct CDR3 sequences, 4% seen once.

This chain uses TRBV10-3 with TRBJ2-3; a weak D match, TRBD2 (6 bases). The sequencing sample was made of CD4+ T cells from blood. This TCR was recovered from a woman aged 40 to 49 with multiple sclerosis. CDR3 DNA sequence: TGTGCCATCAGTGAGTTCGGGACTGAGACAGATACGCAGTATTTT. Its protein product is CAISEFGTETDTQYF.